This TCR beta chain is from a study of OX40 agonist ivuxolimab in advanced cancers. Whole-study context: Those enrolled were around 87% male, with a mean age of about 66 years and ages from 23 to 79. Notes on the study in general: Individuals who were partial responders at 0.1-3.0 mg/kg had clonal expansion that ranked among the lowest. It was not determined which antigens were specifically recognized by the peripheral T cells that had undergone clonal expansion.

About this clone itself: No antigen is known for it.

Profiling relied on immunoSEQ multiplex PCR, and the TCRdb table lists in-frame clones only, not all of them. The table includes 41,000 or so clones, 70% to 90% detected once. Material: CD4+ or CD8+ T cells sorted from blood, obtained in a trial of the OX40 agonist ivuxolimab. This sequence originates from an adult with an advanced solid tumor such as melanoma, head and neck, liver or kidney cancer.

The CDR3 spells CSVDGLAGGLSYEQYF. The CDR3 region has the DNA TGCAGCGTTGATGGACTAGCGGGAGGCCTCTCCTACGAGCAGTACTTC. The chain links TRBV29-1 to TRBJ2-7, with 14 bases aligning to TRBD2. Trimming cost V 3 bases and J 0 bases; bases outside gene matches: 4. The CDR3 runs to 16 residues. Germline CDR1 reads SQVTM; CDR2 reads ANQGSEA.